This TCR beta chain was recovered during a study of T cell repertoires in cytomegalovirus infection (dated by TCRdb to between 2018 and 2021). As for the study more broadly: Donor HLA type was relevant to the analysis, as public TCR beta signatures indicated carriage of CMV infection together with the matching HLA type.

This clonotype was seen ten or more times. Its antigen remains undetermined. No clone much larger than this one lies a single base away; base qualities are absent. Beyond this particular receptor, the publication reports: The ex vivo response was dominated by HLA-C-restricted CMV-specific TCR beta clonotypes, and the single most frequent clonotype in two of eight donors was supplied by these HLA-C-restricted clonotypes. In both this cohort and an independent roughly 350-donor cohort, the cumulative frequency of public TCR beta family members distinguished carriers of CMV infection plus the relevant HLA type.

The CDR3 contains 16 residues, cysteine and phenylalanine counted. Here the CDR3 DNA is all that survives: 48 bases in frame from base 1. Trimming removed 2 bases from V and 5 bases from J; the gene matches leave 10 bases unexplained. Sequencing was performed on an Illumina HiSeq 1500. TCRdb took the public reads, trimmed them with fastp at Q25, ran MiXCR for clone calling and kept in-frame beta chains. Rows with a matching CDR3 protein are joined into one entry that keeps the most common DNA and genes. The sample contains 290,000 or so distinct CDR3 sequences, roughly 24% of them found a single time. In total, the top ten clones hold about 15% of the sample.

The chain is assembled from TRBV12-3 or TRBV12-4 and TRBJ2-5, and TRBD1 aligns with 8 junction nucleotides. What was sequenced was PBMCs. The sequence was obtained from a human donor in good health (CMV status not recorded). Some clones in this sample may be carry-over from other donors' samples. The DNA sequence is TGTGCCAGCAGTTTACTCAGGGGGCAACGAGGCGAGACCCAGTACTTC. This yields the protein CASSLLRGQRGETQYF.